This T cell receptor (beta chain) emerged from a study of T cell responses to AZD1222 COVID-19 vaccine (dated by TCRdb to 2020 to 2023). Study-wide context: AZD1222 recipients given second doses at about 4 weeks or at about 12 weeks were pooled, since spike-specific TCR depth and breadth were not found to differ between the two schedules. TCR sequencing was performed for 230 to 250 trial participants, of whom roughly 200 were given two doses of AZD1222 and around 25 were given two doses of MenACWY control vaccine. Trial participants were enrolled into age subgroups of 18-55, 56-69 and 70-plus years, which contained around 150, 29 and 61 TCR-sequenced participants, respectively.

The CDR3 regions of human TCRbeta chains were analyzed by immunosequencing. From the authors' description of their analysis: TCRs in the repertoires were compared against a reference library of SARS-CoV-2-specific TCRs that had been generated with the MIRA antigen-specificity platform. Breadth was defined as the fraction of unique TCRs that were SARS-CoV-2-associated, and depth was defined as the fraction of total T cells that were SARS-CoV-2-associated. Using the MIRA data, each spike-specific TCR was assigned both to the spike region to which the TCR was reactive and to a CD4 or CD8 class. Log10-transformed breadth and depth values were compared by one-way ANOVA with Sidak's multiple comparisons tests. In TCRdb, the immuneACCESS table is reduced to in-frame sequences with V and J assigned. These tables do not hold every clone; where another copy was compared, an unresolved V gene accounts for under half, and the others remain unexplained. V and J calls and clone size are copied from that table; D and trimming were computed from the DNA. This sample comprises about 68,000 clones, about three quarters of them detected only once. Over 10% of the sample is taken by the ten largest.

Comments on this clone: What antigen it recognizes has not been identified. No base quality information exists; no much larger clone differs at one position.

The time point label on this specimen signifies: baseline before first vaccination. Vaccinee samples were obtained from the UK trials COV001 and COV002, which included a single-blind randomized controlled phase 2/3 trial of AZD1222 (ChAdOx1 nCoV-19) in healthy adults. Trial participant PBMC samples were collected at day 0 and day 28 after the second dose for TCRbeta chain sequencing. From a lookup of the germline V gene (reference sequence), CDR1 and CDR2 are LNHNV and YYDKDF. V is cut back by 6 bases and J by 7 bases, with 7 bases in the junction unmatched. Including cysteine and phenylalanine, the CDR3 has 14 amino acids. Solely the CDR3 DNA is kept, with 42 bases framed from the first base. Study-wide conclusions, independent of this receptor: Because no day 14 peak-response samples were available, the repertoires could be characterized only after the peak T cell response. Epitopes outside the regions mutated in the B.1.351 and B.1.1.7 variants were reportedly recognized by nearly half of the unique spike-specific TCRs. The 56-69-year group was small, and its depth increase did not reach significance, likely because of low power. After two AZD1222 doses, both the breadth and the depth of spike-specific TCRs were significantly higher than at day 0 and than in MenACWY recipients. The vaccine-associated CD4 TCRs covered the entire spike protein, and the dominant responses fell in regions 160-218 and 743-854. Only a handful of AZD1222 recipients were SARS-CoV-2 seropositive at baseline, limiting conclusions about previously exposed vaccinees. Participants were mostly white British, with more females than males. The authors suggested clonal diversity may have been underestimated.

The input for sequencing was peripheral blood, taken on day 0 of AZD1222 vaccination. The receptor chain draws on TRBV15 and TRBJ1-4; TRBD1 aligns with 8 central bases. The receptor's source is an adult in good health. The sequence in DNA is TGTGCCACCAGTCATGGACAGGGAAGTGAAAAACTGTTTTTT. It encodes CATSHGQGSEKLFF.